This T cell receptor (beta chain) comes out of a study of identical twins. Study outcomes and limitations: Conclusions were based on cross-sectional statistical analysis, without following the same donors.

A note on this clonotype: The antigen remains undetermined.

Every one of the donors was a healthy Caucasian. TCRdb used MiXCR to reprocess the 5' RACE reads, holding one entry per CDR3 protein. Counted here are some 590,000 distinct CDR3 sequences, 7.5% to 10% occurring once; the ten biggest clones make up under 3%. The data also belong to a second study, concerning yellow fever vaccine responses in identical twins.

Input material: PBMCs. The TCR was taken from a young woman in good health.

CDR3: CASSADKDNAEQYF. The CDR3 DNA sequence: TGTGCCAGCAGCGCTGACAAGGATAACGCCGAGCAGTACTTC. The V gene is TRBV9, the J gene TRBJ2-7; unclear D gene. V shed 3 bases and J shed 6 bases, with 16 bases lying between them. CDR1 is SGDLS and CDR2 is YYNGEE in the germline V gene. The CDR3 runs 14 residues.